A selection of T cell receptor beta chains follows, all from one sample in a study of T cell responses to AZD1222 COVID-19 vaccine. Profiled with immunoSEQ multiplex PCR; TCRdb holds only in-frame clones, not every one. Among approximately 100,000 clones listed, roughly 91% were seen once. Sequences were derived from peripheral blood, sampled on day 0 of AZD1222 vaccination. These receptors originate from an adult in good health. Each CDR3 is given with its conserved first and last residue. Fields, in order: J gene, V gene, clone size, D gene, CDR3 DNA, CDR3 protein. A D gene is named only where the DNA matches it firmly. The listing skips clone size in some rows; elsewhere it reads once, few, many or a size class.

J: TRBJ1-3
V: TRBV6-5
size: NA
D: NA
DNA: TGTGCCAGCAGTTACACAGGGATAGCTGGAAACACCATATATTTT
CDR3: CASSYTGIAGNTIYF

J: TRBJ1-6
V: TRBV30
size: NA
D: NA
DNA: TGTGCCTGGACCTCGTGGGGCCTGATAGTTACCCTCCACTTT
CDR3: CAWTSWGLIVTLHF

J: TRBJ2-2
V: TRBV7-3
size: NA
D: NA
DNA: TGTGCCAGCAGCTTATACAGAGGAAACGGGGAGCTGTTTTTT
CDR3: CASSLYRGNGELFF

J: TRBJ1-1
V: TRBV5-4
size: NA
D: NA
DNA: TGTGCCAGCGATGGAGTTAATTGGCAGGGGACCCCTGAAGCTTTCTTT
CDR3: CASDGVNWQGTPEAFF

J: TRBJ1-3
V: TRBV28
size: few
D: NA
DNA: TGTGCCAGCAGTTTATCATATTCGGGCGGAAACACCATATATTTT
CDR3: CASSLSYSGGNTIYF

J: TRBJ2-7
V: TRBV11-3
size: NA
D: NA
DNA: TGTGCCAGCAGCTCGTCTACCGGGTACACCTACGAGCAGTACTTC
CDR3: CASSSSTGYTYEQYF

J: TRBJ1-1
V: TRBV11-3
size: NA
D: TRBD1
DNA: TGTGCCAGCAGCCCAGGGGGGACAGCGAACACTGAAGCTTTCTTT
CDR3: CASSPGGTANTEAFF

J: TRBJ1-1
V: TRBV28
size: NA
D: NA
DNA: TGTGCCAGCAGCTTGGGGAGAGGCACTGAAGCTTTCTTT
CDR3: CASSLGRGTEAFF

J: TRBJ2-7
V: TRBV7-2
size: NA
D: TRBD2
DNA: TGTGCCAGCAGCTTCGCGGGGGGGTCCTACGAGCAGTACTTC
CDR3: CASSFAGGSYEQYF

J: TRBJ2-1
V: TRBV10-1
size: once
D: TRBD2
DNA: TGCGCCAGCAGTGAGAAACTAGCGGGGGGTATTGAGCAGTTCTTC
CDR3: CASSEKLAGGIEQFF

J: TRBJ1-1
V: TRBV7-6
size: NA
D: TRBD1
DNA: TGTGCCAGCAGCACCCTAGGGGACAGTCTGGGGACTGAAGCTTTCTTT
CDR3: CASSTLGDSLGTEAFF

J: TRBJ2-3
V: TRBV3-1/TRBV3-2
size: NA
D: TRBD1
DNA: TGTGCCAGCAGGGACAGGGGGCAGCCAGATACGCAGTATTTT
CDR3: CASRDRGQPDTQYF

J: TRBJ1-2
V: TRBV5-1
size: NA
D: TRBD1
DNA: TGCGCCAGCAGCTCGGGACAGTTCTATGGCTACACCTTC
CDR3: CASSSGQFYGYTF

J: TRBJ1-1
V: TRBV19
size: NA
D: NA
DNA: TGTGCCAGTACCCTCCTGAGGGGGACGGGCACTGAAGCTTTCTTT
CDR3: CASTLLRGTGTEAFF

J: TRBJ1-2
V: TRBV13
size: NA
D: NA
DNA: TGTGCCAGCAGCTCGCTCAGGGGAGGTTATGGCTACACCTTC
CDR3: CASSSLRGGYGYTF

J: TRBJ2-1
V: TRBV7-9
size: NA
D: NA
DNA: TGTGCCAGCAGCGTGCGAGGGGTGGTCAATGAGCAGTTCTTC
CDR3: CASSVRGVVNEQFF

J: TRBJ2-7
V: TRBV6-5
size: NA
D: TRBD1
DNA: TGTGCCAGCAGGGTAGGGACAGGGACCTACGAGCAGTACTTC
CDR3: CASRVGTGTYEQYF

J: TRBJ1-4
V: TRBV5-6
size: few
D: TRBD1
DNA: TGTGCCAGCAGTTTTGGACAGGGCGGTGAAAAACTGTTTTTT
CDR3: CASSFGQGGEKLFF

J: TRBJ1-1
V: TRBV6-1
size: NA
D: NA
DNA: TGTGCCAGCAGTGAATTTTACCAGGGAGGTTACACTGAAGCTTTCTTT
CDR3: CASSEFYQGGYTEAFF

J: TRBJ1-1
V: TRBV18
size: NA
D: TRBD1
DNA: TGTGCCAGCTCCCAGAGACAGGGGGCGGGGGGAACTGAAGCTTTCTTT
CDR3: CASSQRQGAGGTEAFF

J: TRBJ2-7
V: TRBV6-5
size: NA
D: NA
DNA: TGTGCCAGCAGTTACTCCAGGACCTACGAGCAGTACTTC
CDR3: CASSYSRTYEQYF

J: TRBJ2-4
V: TRBV7-9
size: NA
D: NA
DNA: TGTGCCAGCAGCCCTCCTGGGTTTGGCAAAAACATTCAGTACTTC
CDR3: CASSPPGFGKNIQYF

J: TRBJ1-2
V: TRBV11-2
size: once
D: TRBD1
DNA: TGTGCCAGCAGCGCTGGACAGGGAGGATATGGCTACACCTTC
CDR3: CASSAGQGGYGYTF

J: TRBJ2-3
V: TRBV9
size: NA
D: NA
DNA: TGTGCCAGCAGCGTAGGATCAGATACGCAGTATTTT
CDR3: CASSVGSDTQYF

J: TRBJ1-3
V: TRBV10-3
size: NA
D: NA
DNA: TGTGCCATCAGTGCCTTTTCAGGGCCTGGAAACACCATATATTTT
CDR3: CAISAFSGPGNTIYF

J: TRBJ2-3
V: TRBV7-2
size: NA
D: NA
DNA: TGTGCCAGCAGAATCGCTGCCACCGGGACCCTGCCCGTTGGTACGCAGTATTTT
CDR3: CASRIAATGTLPVGTQYF

J: TRBJ2-3
V: TRBV2
size: NA
D: TRBD1
DNA: TGTGCCAGCAGTGAAAACAGGGGGAATACGCAGTATTTT
CDR3: CASSENRGNTQYF

J: TRBJ2-7
V: TRBV5-1
size: NA
D: NA
DNA: TGCGCCAGCAGCCCAGATGGGGGTAAGCACTACGAGCAGTACTTC
CDR3: CASSPDGGKHYEQYF

J: TRBJ2-2
V: TRBV9
size: NA
D: TRBD2
DNA: TGTGCCAGCAGCGTTGAGCGGGGGGGCACCGGGGAGCTGTTTTTT
CDR3: CASSVERGGTGELFF